These 8 T cell receptor beta chains came from one sample sequenced in a study of blood T cell repertoires in COVID-19. The data were produced by immunoSEQ multiplex PCR, yet TCRdb's version contains in-frame clones alone and is incomplete. Altogether around 250,000 clones are present, 70% to 85% being singletons, with the ten largest covering 15%. The sequencing input was PBMCs or T cells enriched from blood (not recorded which). These receptors were obtained from a man aged 35 to 55 who had recovered from COVID-19.

The chain uses TRBV30 and TRBJ2-2; D perhaps matches TRBD2 (5 bases). The CDR3 spans 12 residues. V gave up 5 bases and J gave up 7 bases, with 11 bases separating them. In germline, CDR1 is GTSNPN, CDR2 SVGIG (reference sequence). CDR3 sequence: CAWGRGGGELFF. In DNA form, the CDR3 reads TGTGCCTGGGGTCGTGGAGGCGGGGAGCTGTTTTTT.

The chain links TRBV10-3 to TRBJ2-7; 15 nucleotides match TRBD2. Trimming at V came to 5 bases and at J to 10 bases, leaving 6 bases not matched to a gene. This CDR3 comprises 14 residues. Germline V CDR1 and CDR2: ENHRY, SYGVKD. The DNA of the CDR3 is TGTGCCATCAGTACCGGGACTAGCGGGAGGAGTCAGTACTTC. This encodes CAISTGTSGRSQYF.

There are a few counts of this clone. V and J are TRBV28 and TRBJ2-7; TRBD2 matches at 8 bases. J gave up 1 base and V 4 bases, and 12 bases lay outside the gene matches. The germline CDR1 and CDR2 sequences are MDHEN and SYDVKM. There are 17 residues in the CDR3. The CDR3 DNA reads TGTGCCAGCAGTTCAGGGGTGGCAGGACTAGCTTCCTACGAGCAGTACTTC. It is translated as CASSSGVAGLASYEQYF.

The genes are TRBV27 and TRBJ2-5; unclear D gene. V lost 5 bases and J 1 base, leaving 8 bases between the germline ends. The germline V gene has CDR1 MNHEY and CDR2 SMNVEV (reference sequence). The CDR3 has 13 amino acids. CDR3 sequence reads: CASSVRSQETQYF. The CDR3 nucleotides are TGTGCCAGCAGTGTACGGAGCCAAGAGACCCAGTACTTC.

This sequence joins TRBV7-2 and TRBJ2-7, with 8 bases aligning to TRBD1. Germline V gene data show CDR1 as SGHTA and CDR2 as FQGNSA. V shed 3 bases and J 1 base; nucleotides not matched to a gene: 5. This CDR3 is 15 amino acids long. The CDR3 reads CASSFPDRASYEQYF. In nucleotides, the CDR3 is TGTGCCAGCAGCTTCCCGGACAGGGCTTCCTACGAGCAGTACTTC.

The genes are TRBV6-5 and TRBJ1-1; 7 nucleotides agree with TRBD1. The CDR3 extends over 15 amino acids. Germline-derived CDR1 and CDR2 are MNHEY and SVGAGI. Trimming removed 5 bases from V and 1 base from J; junction bases left unmatched: 7. CDR3 DNA sequence: TGTGCCAGCAGTCGAAAACAGGGGAAGAACACTGAAGCTTTCTTT. This translates into CASSRKQGKNTEAFF.

CDR3 amino acids: CASSPTSGRTDTQYF. CDR3 sequence (DNA): TGCGCCAGCAGCCCGACTAGCGGGAGAACAGATACGCAGTATTTT. The chain has TRBV10-2 and TRBJ2-3; 12 bases are a match to TRBD2. This CDR3 has 15 residues. Germline trimming cut 6 bases from V and 3 bases from J; bases unmatched to any gene: 4. Germline V gene data show CDR1 as WSHSY and CDR2 as SAAADI.

DNA of the CDR3: TGTGCCAGCAGCTTAAGAGCTAGCGGGCCCTCTGGAGATACGCAGTATTTT. The encoded protein is CASSLRASGPSGDTQYF. This chain links TRBV7-9 with TRBJ2-3; 8 bases are a match to TRBD2. There are 17 residues in the CDR3. Looked up from germline, CDR1 is SEHNR and CDR2 is FQNEAQ (reference sequence). V lost 2 bases and J lost 5; bases outside the gene matches: 12. Filled out from reference TRBV7-9 and TRBJ2-3, the complete variable domain reads DTGVSQNPRHKITKRGQNVTFRCDPISEHNRLYWYRQTLGQGPEFLTYFQNEAQLEKSRLLSDRFSAERPKGSFSTLEIQRTEQGDSAMYLCASSLRASGPSGDTQYFGPGTRLTVL.